These 26 T cell receptor beta chains were all obtained from the same sample, sequenced in a study of blood T cell repertoires in COVID-19. Sequencing was performed with immunoSEQ multiplex PCR; in TCRdb, only in-frame clones are kept and a portion is missing. The table records under 250,000 clones, roughly 92% of them present only once. The sequencing input was peripheral blood. The receptors stem from a man in his 60s with COVID-19, enrolled during active disease.

In this sample, this clone turned up once. The chain combines TRBV5-8 with TRBJ2-1, with D possibly being TRBD1 (5 bases). Germline CDR1 reads SGHTS; CDR2 reads YDEGEE. Trimming shortened V by 2 bases and J by 4 bases, and 19 bases separated the two germline ends. This CDR3 comprises 17 residues. The CDR3 is CASSFRQTHLGYNEQFF. The CDR3 region has the DNA TGTGCCAGCAGCTTCCGACAGACTCATCTTGGATACAATGAGCAGTTCTTC. Drawing the rest from reference TRBV5-8 and TRBJ2-1, the complete variable domain is EAGVTQSPTHLIKTRGQQATLRCSPISGHTSVYWYQQALGLGLQFLLWYDEGEERNRGNFPPRFSGRQFPNYSSELNVNALELEDSALYLCASSFRQTHLGYNEQFFGPGTRLTVL.

A note on this clone: Its ends do not fully match the called genes, so a read error is possible. J is TRBJ2-1 and V is TRBV11-2; no clear D gene. Germline CDR1 reads SGHAT; CDR2 reads FQNNGV. CDR3 length: 14 residues. The CDR3 DNA reads as TGTGCCAGCAGCTTAAACACCAACGGGTTATCGTGGGTCTTC. Amino acids: CASSLNTNGLSWVF.

This clone was seen more than once but under ten times. V usage is TRBV6-6 and J usage is TRBJ1-4, with 8 bases matching TRBD1. CDR1 MNHNY and CDR2 SVGAGI come from the germline V gene (reference sequence). V dropped 0 bases and J dropped 7; count of bases not matched to a gene: 4. The CDR3 length is 15 residues. This CDR3 is CASSYSDRVGEKLFF. DNA for the CDR3: TGTGCCAGCAGTTACTCGGACAGGGTTGGTGAAAAACTGTTTTTT.

The chain joins TRBV15 to TRBJ2-7; 9 bases are a match to TRBD1. Losses at the gene ends were 2 bases for V and 4 bases for J; bases not matched to a gene: 6. The CDR3 spans 15 residues. Germline V gives CDR1 LNHNV, CDR2 YYDKDF (reference sequence). CDR3 sequence (DNA): TGTGCCACCAGCAGACCCGGGACAGGGAAATACGAGCAGTACTTC. Protein: CATSRPGTGKYEQYF.

The chain combines TRBV19 with TRBJ1-2; D possibly corresponds to TRBD1 (5 bases). CDR3 length: 13 residues. The V end was cut by 7 bases, the J end by 2 bases, with 11 bases between. Looked up from germline, CDR1 is LNHDA and CDR2 is SQIVND (reference sequence). The CDR3 spells CASNGRANYGYTF. As DNA, the CDR3 is TGTGCCAGTAATGGCAGGGCGAACTATGGCTACACCTTC.

The rearrangement joins TRBV14 to TRBJ1-1, with D unclear. The CDR3 covers 14 residues. V was trimmed by 2 bases and J by 6 bases, leaving 13 bases between them. Germline V gene sequence: CDR1 SGHDN, CDR2 FVKESK. CDR3 residues: CASSQRGHLAEAFF. Here the CDR3 DNA reads TGTGCCAGCAGCCAAAGAGGGCACCTAGCTGAAGCTTTCTTT. Variable domain in full (rest from reference TRBV14 and TRBJ1-1): EAGVTQFPSHSVIEKGQTVTLRCDPISGHDNLYWYRRVMGKEIKFLLHFVKESKQDESGMPNNRFLAERTGGTYSTLKVQPAELEDSGVYFCASSQRGHLAEAFFGQGTRLTVV.

The V and J genes are TRBV5-5 and TRBJ2-2, with D perhaps matching TRBD2 (7 bases). The length of the CDR3 is 16 residues. From germline, CDR1 is SGHKS and CDR2 YYEKEE (reference sequence). V shed 0 bases and J shed 4 bases, with 13 bases lying between them. In DNA form, the CDR3 reads TGTGCCAGCAGCTTGGTTTGGGGGGGCGGCACCGGGGAGCTGTTTTTT. Translation gives CASSLVWGGGTGELFF.

The chain carries TRBV19 and TRBJ1-3; weak D call: TRBD1 (5 bases). The CDR3 loop spans 15 amino acids. The germline V gene has CDR1 LNHDA and CDR2 SQIVND (reference sequence). V dropped 4 bases and J dropped 2 bases, with 12 bases sitting between them. CDR3 DNA sequence: TGTGCCAGTAGTACGCCGAGCAGGGCTGGAAACACCATATATTTT. Protein sequence: CASSTPSRAGNTIYF.

This chain connects TRBV10-2 to TRBJ1-1, with D possibly matching TRBD1 (5 bases). The CDR3 is made up of 13 amino acids. Germline loops: CDR1 WSHSY, CDR2 SAAADI. V lost 6 bases, J lost 1 base, and 9 bases lay in between. The DNA of the CDR3 is TGCGCCAGCAGCCAGGGCTGGAACACTGAAGCTTTCTTT. It yields the protein CASSQGWNTEAFF.

J is TRBJ1-2 and V is TRBV7-9; 7 nucleotides agree with TRBD1. CDR1 is SEHNR, CDR2 FQNEAQ, per germline (reference sequence). This CDR3 contains 16 residues. V lost 4 bases and J lost 2; bases outside the gene matches: 10. The CDR3 DNA is TGTGCCAGCAGCTCCGACACAGGGGACCAGAACTATGGCTACACCTTC. Protein sequence: CASSSDTGDQNYGYTF.

This chain connects TRBV3-1 (or the pseudogene TRBV3-2) to TRBJ2-1; a weak D match, TRBD1 (6 bases). In germline, CDR1 is LGHDT, CDR2 YNNKEL (reference sequence). V gave up 4 bases and J gave up 5 bases, with 18 bases separating them. The CDR3 runs 16 residues. CDR3 nucleotide sequence: TGTGCCAGCAGCCGAACCGGGACACTAAGGGACAATGAGCAGTTCTTC. This translates into CASSRTGTLRDNEQFF.

This clone appeared once. The chain carries TRBV12-2 and TRBJ2-7; the D call TRBD1 from the table was never checked on the DNA. TRBV12-2 is assigned pseudogene status. This CDR3 region has 15 residues. CDR3 nucleotides: TGTGCAAGCTTGGGGGACAGCATCTTGAACTACGAGCAGTACTTC. Translating it yields CASLGDSILNYEQYF.

The rearrangement uses TRBV5-6 and TRBJ2-2, with D perhaps matching TRBD2 (6 bases). Looked up from germline, CDR1 is SGHDT and CDR2 is YYEEEE. V dropped 4 bases and J dropped 3 bases, with 10 bases sitting between them. This CDR3 spans 14 amino acids. As DNA, the CDR3 is TGTGCCAGCAGCCCCACGGGGGACACCGGGGAGCTGTTTTTT. Its translation: CASSPTGDTGELFF.

V usage is TRBV2 and J usage is TRBJ1-6; D gene ambiguous. The CDR3 covers 13 residues. Germline assignment: CDR1 SNHLY and CDR2 FYNNEI. V gave up 4 bases and J gave up 5 bases, with 6 bases separating them. CDR3 nucleotide sequence: TGTGCCAGCAGTGGACGGGATAATTCACCCCTCCACTTT. Amino acids: CASSGRDNSPLHF. The whole variable domain, filled in from reference TRBV2 and TRBJ1-6, reads EPEVTQTPSHQVTQMGQEVILRCVPISNHLYFYWYRQILGQKVEFLVSFYNNEISEKSEIFDDQFSVERPDGSNFTLKIRSTKLEDSAMYFCASSGRDNSPLHFGNGTRLTVT.

The chain has TRBV19 and TRBJ1-3, with 10 bases fitting TRBD1. Germline trimming cut 7 bases from V and 8 bases from J; bases unmatched to any gene: 11. The CDR3 covers 15 residues. Germline V CDR1 and CDR2: LNHDA, SQIVND (reference sequence). The CDR3 nucleotides read TGTGCCAGTACCCTGACGACAGGGGGCGCGGACACCATATATTTT. Translated: CASTLTTGGADTIYF.

The chain combines TRBV4-3 with TRBJ1-4; D is uncertain. The CDR3 extends over 15 amino acids. The germline gives CDR1 LGHNA, CDR2 YSLEER. V was cut by 2 bases and J by 5 bases, with 12 bases left in between. CDR3 coding DNA: TGCGCCAGCAGCCAATACCACGAACTAAATGAAAAACTGTTTTTT. Translating it yields CASSQYHELNEKLFF.

V and J are TRBV5-1 and TRBJ2-3; 14 bases are a match to TRBD2. The CDR3 is made up of 19 amino acids. Germline lookup yields CDR1 SGHRS and CDR2 YFSETQ. The trim removed 2 bases at V and 0 bases at J, leaving 8 bases unmatched. The CDR3 DNA reads as TGCGCCAGCAGCTTAGGACTAGCGGGGGGAATCCTTAGCACAGATACGCAGTATTTT. This codes for CASSLGLAGGILSTDTQYF.

J is TRBJ2-1 and V is TRBV28; TRBD1 might be the D (5 bases). Looked up from germline, CDR1 is MDHEN and CDR2 is SYDVKM. V shed 2 bases and J shed 15 bases, with 14 bases lying between them. The CDR3 loop spans 12 amino acids. The CDR3 spells CASSLSQGKGFF. The CDR3 bases are TGTGCCAGCAGTTTAAGTCAGGGAAAGGGGTTCTTC.

The chain recombines TRBV10-1 with TRBJ2-7; tentative D call: TRBD2 (5 bases). There are 15 residues in the CDR3. Trimming removed 0 bases from V and 1 base from J, with 10 bases in between. Germline lookup yields CDR1 WNHNN and CDR2 SYGVQD (reference sequence). This CDR3 is CASSESGGQSYEQYF. For the CDR3, the DNA is TGCGCCAGCAGTGAGTCGGGCGGGCAATCCTACGAGCAGTACTTC.

The rearrangement links TRBV6-2 or TRBV6-3 to TRBJ1-1; TRBD1 is a possible D gene (6 bases). This CDR3 comprises 14 residues. V was clipped by 2 bases and J by 2 bases, with 9 bases between them. CDR1 and CDR2 (germline): MNHEY, SVGEGT. This CDR3 reads CASSYGGFNTEAFF. Here the CDR3 DNA reads TGTGCCAGCAGTTACGGGGGCTTCAACACTGAAGCTTTCTTT.

The chain links TRBV19 to TRBJ1-6; 11 bases align to TRBD1. Losses at the gene ends were 8 bases for V and 8 bases for J; bases not matched to a gene: 5. Germline CDR1 LNHDA, CDR2 SQIVND (reference sequence). CDR3 size: 14 residues. This CDR3 is CASEKGQGDSPLHF. The CDR3 nucleotides are TGTGCCAGTGAGAAGGGACAGGGGGATTCACCCCTCCACTTT.

The chain employs TRBV28 and TRBJ2-2, with TRBD2 matching over 10 bases. In germline, CDR1 is MDHEN, CDR2 SYDVKM. CDR3 length: 16 amino acids. The V and J ends lost 8 bases and 0 bases, in that order; junction bases with no gene match: 6. CDR3 DNA sequence: TGTGCCAGCGCTAGCGGGAGCGACACGAACACCGGGGAGCTGTTTTTT. It is translated as CASASGSDTNTGELFF.

There are a few counts of this clone. This chain links TRBV19 with TRBJ1-6; D remains ambiguous. This CDR3 has 12 residues. Trimming pared 8 bases from V and 6 bases from J, leaving 8 bases between. The V gene's germline CDR1 is LNHDA and CDR2 SQIVND (reference sequence). For the CDR3, the DNA is TGTGCCAGTCGGACTCTTAATTCACCCCTCCACTTT. Its protein is CASRTLNSPLHF.

This chain connects TRBV5-5 to TRBJ2-1, with a weak D call TRBD1 (5 bases). The V gene's germline CDR1 is SGHKS and CDR2 YYEKEE (reference sequence). Trimming cost V 4 bases and J 5 bases, with 19 bases left between them. The CDR3 has 16 residues. DNA for the CDR3: TGTGCCAGCAGCATTCGCACAGGTGCCCCCAACAATGAGCAGTTCTTC. It encodes CASSIRTGAPNNEQFF.

J is TRBJ1-2 and V is TRBV5-1; the match to TRBD1 covers 11 bases. Germline CDR1 SGHRS, CDR2 YFSETQ. The CDR3 loop spans 14 amino acids. V shed 3 bases, J shed 4 bases, and the junction held 2 bases outside the gene matches. The CDR3: CASSWGQGGYGYTF. For the CDR3, the DNA is TGCGCCAGCAGCTGGGGACAGGGGGGCTATGGCTACACCTTC. The variable domain in full, with the rest retrieved from reference TRBV5-1 and TRBJ1-2, is KAGVTQTPRYLIKTRGQQVTLSCSPISGHRSVSWYQQTPGQGLQFLFEYFSETQRNKGNFPGRFSGRQFSNSRSEMNVSTLELGDSALYLCASSWGQGGYGYTFGSGTRLTVV.

This clone appeared once. The genes are TRBV6-4 and TRBJ1-4; D uncertain. This CDR3 is built from 14 residues. Germline-derived CDR1 and CDR2 are MRHNA and SNTAGT. Trimming cost V 2 bases and J 5 bases, with 9 bases left between them. CDR3 sequence (DNA): TGTGCCAGCAGTGACAGCGGACGGAATGAAAAACTGTTTTTT. Its protein product is CASSDSGRNEKLFF.